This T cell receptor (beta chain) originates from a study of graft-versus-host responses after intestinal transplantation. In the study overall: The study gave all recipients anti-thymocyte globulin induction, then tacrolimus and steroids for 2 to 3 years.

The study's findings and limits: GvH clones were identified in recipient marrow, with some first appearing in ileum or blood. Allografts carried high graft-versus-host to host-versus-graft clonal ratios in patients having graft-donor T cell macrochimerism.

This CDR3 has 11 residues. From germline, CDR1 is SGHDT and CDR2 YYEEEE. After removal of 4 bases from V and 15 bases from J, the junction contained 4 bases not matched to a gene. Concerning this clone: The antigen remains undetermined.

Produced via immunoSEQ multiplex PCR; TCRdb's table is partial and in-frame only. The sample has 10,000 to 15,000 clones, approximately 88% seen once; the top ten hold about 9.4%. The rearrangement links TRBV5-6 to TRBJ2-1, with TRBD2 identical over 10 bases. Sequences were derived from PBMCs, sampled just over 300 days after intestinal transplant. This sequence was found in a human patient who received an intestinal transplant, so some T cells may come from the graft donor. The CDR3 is CASSVGTSVFF. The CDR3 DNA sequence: TGTGCCAGCAGCGTGGGGACTAGCGTGTTCTTC.